These T cell receptor beta chains were read from a single sample in a study of blood T cell repertoires in COVID-19. Method: immunoSEQ multiplex PCR; TCRdb's copy keeps in-frame clones and lacks some. The sample consists of tens of thousands of clones, over 75% of them appearing once. Input material: peripheral blood. These receptors all come from a human donor in a cohort sampled during active COVID-19. The CDR3 runs from the conserved cysteine through the conserved F or W. The D gene is left open where the match is weak. Expanded clones are given a class, and other clones once, few, many or no size at all.

>TRBV19|once|-|TRBJ1-2
TGTGCCAGTAGTCTCACACATAACTATGGCTACACCTTC
CASSLTHNYGYTF
>TRBV7-3|-|TRBD1|TRBJ2-1
TGTGCCAGCAGCCGACAGGGGTCCTACAATGAGCAGTTCTTC
CASSRQGSYNEQFF
>TRBV5-6|-|-|TRBJ1-3
TGTGCCAGCAAGGAGGGGTCAAGAGGAAACACCATATATTTT
CASKEGSRGNTIYF
>TRBV7-3|-|-|TRBJ2-7
TGTGCCAGCAGCGGCCCTGGGGGGATGGACGAGCAGTACTTC
CASSGPGGMDEQYF
>TRBV27|-|-|TRBJ2-7
TGTGCCAGCAGACTTCAGACAGGCGGATACTACGAGCAGTACTTC
CASRLQTGGYYEQYF
>TRBV2|-|TRBD2|TRBJ2-7
TGTGCCAGCAGGCTCCTAGCGGGGAGGGGGGAGCAGTACTTC
CASRLLAGRGEQYF
>TRBV6-6|-|TRBD1|TRBJ2-2
TGTGCCAGCACCATGGGACAGGGGGCCAACACCGGGGAGCTGTTTTTT
CASTMGQGANTGELFF
>TRBV7-2|-|TRBD2|TRBJ2-5
TGTGCCAGCACCTTGGGATGGGGACTAACGCAAGAGACCCAGTACTTC
CASTLGWGLTQETQYF
>TRBV5-5|-|TRBD1|TRBJ2-4
TGTGCCAGCAGCTCGGGACAGGGATACATTCAGTACTTC
CASSSGQGYIQYF
>TRBV7-9|few|-|TRBJ1-6
TGTGCCAGCAGCTTAGCGGGACACCATAATTCACCCCTCCACTTT
CASSLAGHHNSPLHF
>TRBV6-5|once|-|TRBJ2-7
TGTGCCAGCAGGGACACGGGACACGGTTACGAGCAGTACTTC
CASRDTGHGYEQYF
>TRBV5-8|-|-|TRBJ2-7
TGTGCCAGCAGCCTACCCTACGAGCAGTACTTC
CASSLPYEQYF
>TRBV6-5|-|-|TRBJ1-2
TGTGCCAGCAGCCCGCGGGTTTTCTATGGCTACACCTTC
CASSPRVFYGYTF
>TRBV19|once|-|TRBJ1-1
TGTGCCAGTAGTATCGTAGGGAGGAACACTGAAGCTTTCTTT
CASSIVGRNTEAFF
>TRBV5-1|-|-|TRBJ2-7
TGCGCCAGCAGCTTGGGGCAGGGGGGAGGCGAGCAGTACTTC
CASSLGQGGGEQYF
>TRBV30|-|-|TRBJ1-2
TGTGCCTGGAGTGAAGCCCACTATGGCTACACCTTC
CAWSEAHYGYTF
>TRBV2|-|-|TRBJ2-5
TGTGCCAGCAGCGTACCGGGAGTAGATGGAACAGAGACCCAGTACTTC
CASSVPGVDGTETQYF
>TRBV6-6|-|-|TRBJ1-2
TGTGCCAGCGTAACAAGTGACTATGGCTACACCTTC
CASVTSDYGYTF
>TRBV11-3|-|-|TRBJ2-7
TGTGCCAGCAGCCGACAGGATCGGGAGCAGTACTTC
CASSRQDREQYF
>TRBV6-1|-|-|TRBJ2-1
TGTGCCAGCAGTGAAGGGAGATACAATGAGCAGTTCTTC
CASSEGRYNEQFF
>TRBV7-2|-|TRBD2|TRBJ2-4
TGTGCCAGCAGCCAGGGACTAGCTATGGACATTCAGTACTTC
CASSQGLAMDIQYF
>TRBV3-1/TRBV3-2|once|TRBD1|TRBJ1-1
TGTGCCAGCAGCCAATCCGCCGGGACAGGGCCTATCAGTCCTTTCTTT
CASSQSAGTGPISPFF
>TRBV4-3|-|TRBD2|TRBJ2-2
TGCGCCAGCAGCCAAGCAGGGAGGGCCGGGGAGCTGTTTTTT
CASSQAGRAGELFF
>TRBV29-1|-|-|TRBJ1-1
TGCAGCGTTGCAAGTTTCCAAGGGGAATCTGAAGCTTTCTTT
CSVASFQGESEAFF
>TRBV11-3|-|TRBD1|TRBJ2-2
TGTGCCAGCAGCGTAGGACAGGGGCCCGGGGAGCTGTTTTTT
CASSVGQGPGELFF
>TRBV19|-|TRBD2|TRBJ2-3
TGTGCCAGTAGTATGACACTAGCGGGAGTTAGCACAGATACGCAGTATTTT
CASSMTLAGVSTDTQYF
>TRBV18|-|-|TRBJ1-1
TGTGCCAGCTCACCAGAGATGAACACTGAAGCTTTCTTT
CASSPEMNTEAFF
>TRBV10-3|-|-|TRBJ2-5
TGTGCCATCAGTGAGGCCGGGCAAGAGACCCAGTACTTC
CAISEAGQETQYF
>TRBV7-8|-|TRBD1|TRBJ2-1
TGTGCCAGCAGAACCGGGACAGGGGGGTTTAATGAGCAGTTCTTC
CASRTGTGGFNEQFF
>TRBV18|-|TRBD1|TRBJ1-1
TGTGCCAGCTCACCAGAACAGGGGGGCACTGAAGCTTTCTTT
CASSPEQGGTEAFF
>TRBV5-6|-|-|TRBJ1-1
TGTGCCAGCAGCTGGCAGGGAGGCAACACTGAAGCTTTCTTT
CASSWQGGNTEAFF
>TRBV19|-|-|TRBJ1-2
TGTGCCAGTAGCGGACGAGAGGGGACACGCTACACCTTC
CASSGREGTRYTF
>TRBV5-1|-|-|TRBJ2-3
TGCGCCAGCAGCTTGGACAGGGCCGACACAGATACGCAGTATTTT
CASSLDRADTDTQYF
>TRBV6-4|-|TRBD1|TRBJ1-5
TGTGCCAGCAGCCCACAGGGGCGCGGTCAGCCCCAGCATTTT
CASSPQGRGQPQHF
>TRBV7-7|-|TRBD1|TRBJ2-7
TGTGCCAGCAGCTTAGGAGGGACAGGGATCTACGAGCAGTACTTC
CASSLGGTGIYEQYF
>TRBV6-5|-|TRBD1|TRBJ1-2
TGTGCCAGCAGTTGGGACAGCCTGGCTAACTATGGCTACACCTTC
CASSWDSLANYGYTF
>TRBV5-1|-|TRBD2|TRBJ2-3
TGCGCCAGCAGCATCGGACTAGCGGGGACCACAGATACGCAGTATTTT
CASSIGLAGTTDTQYF
>TRBV4-1|-|TRBD2|TRBJ2-2
TGCGCCAGCAGCCAAGAATCCGGGCGGGGGGTCGGCACCGGGGAGCTGTTTTTT
CASSQESGRGVGTGELFF
>TRBV7-9|-|TRBD1|TRBJ1-6
TGTGCCAGCAGTCAGACAGGGTATAATTCACCCCTCCACTTT
CASSQTGYNSPLHF
>TRBV7-9|-|-|TRBJ2-3
TGTGCCAGCAGCATAGCGGCGGGGACAGATACGCAGTATTTT
CASSIAAGTDTQYF
>TRBV4-2|-|TRBD1|TRBJ1-4
TGTGCCAGCAGCCAGGTTAGGGGACAGGGGCATGAAAAACTGTTTTTT
CASSQVRGQGHEKLFF
>TRBV11-3|-|TRBD2|TRBJ2-5
TGTGCCAGCAGCTTAGGGGCGGGGGGGCCCCAAGAGACCCAGTACTTC
CASSLGAGGPQETQYF
>TRBV18|-|TRBD1|TRBJ1-1
TGTGCCAGCTCAGCCCAGGGACAGATGAACACTGAAGCTTTCTTT
CASSAQGQMNTEAFF
>TRBV3-1/TRBV3-2|-|TRBD1|TRBJ1-2
TGTGCCAGCAGCCAAGGATACGACAGGGGGCGGGTTGGCTACACCTTC
CASSQGYDRGRVGYTF
>TRBV6-1|-|-|TRBJ2-3
TGTGCCAGCAGTCCCCTACGCGGGAGCACAGATACGCAGTATTTT
CASSPLRGSTDTQYF
>TRBV10-2|few|-|TRBJ2-7
TGCGCCACCGGGGTGTACGAGCAGTACTTC
CATGVYEQYF
>TRBV6-5|-|-|TRBJ1-5
TGTGCCAGCAGCCCCCGGGAAGCTCAGCCCCAGCATTTT
CASSPREAQPQHF
>TRBV4-2|-|TRBD1|TRBJ2-7
TGTGCCAGCAGCCAAGGACAGGGGGAACACGAGCAGTACTTC
CASSQGQGEHEQYF
>TRBV27|-|TRBD1|TRBJ1-5
TGTGCCAGCAGCCCGACAGGGGAAAATCAGCCCCAGCATTTT
CASSPTGENQPQHF
>TRBV7-2|-|-|TRBJ2-1
TGTGCCAGCAGCTTATGGTCTAGCGCAAACAATGAGCAGTTCTTC
CASSLWSSANNEQFF
>TRBV11-2|-|TRBD2|TRBJ2-5
TGTGCCAGCAGCTTAGATAGTTTCGCGGGGGGGCAAGAGACCCAGTACTTC
CASSLDSFAGGQETQYF
>TRBV4-2|-|TRBD2|TRBJ2-3
TGTGCCAGCAGCGGAACTAGCGGGGGGGCCTTGACAGATACGCAGTATTTT
CASSGTSGGALTDTQYF
>TRBV19|-|-|TRBJ1-5
TGTGCCAGTAGTATCTCGGGGAATAGCAATCAGCCCCAGCATTTT
CASSISGNSNQPQHF
>TRBV4-1|-|TRBD1|TRBJ1-4
TGCGCCAGCAGCCAAAGGGCAGGGGGGATCGGTGAAAAACTGTTTTTT
CASSQRAGGIGEKLFF
>TRBV13|-|-|TRBJ1-5
TGTGCCAGCAGCTCCACCCGGGGGGACTTTCATCAGCCCCAGCATTTT
CASSSTRGDFHQPQHF